This is a list of T cell receptor beta chains from one sample in a study of T cell responses to AZD1222 COVID-19 vaccine. Clones were sequenced by immunoSEQ multiplex PCR, and TCRdb holds only the in-frame ones, with some missing. The data hold over 150,000 clones, with about nine tenths observed a single time. Sequencing was performed on peripheral blood, taken on day 0 of AZD1222 vaccination. These receptors came from an adult in good health. CDR3s include the opening cysteine and the closing phenylalanine or tryptophan. A D gene is named only where the DNA matches it firmly. Clone size is not always given. Where it is, it says once, few, many or a class for expanded clones.

D gene	V gene	clone size	J gene	CDR3 protein	CDR3 DNA
.	TRBV2	.	TRBJ1-2	CASRPGYGYTF	TGTGCCAGCAGGCCGGGCTATGGCTACACCTTC
TRBD1	TRBV6-5	.	TRBJ1-5	CASRSGQINQPQHF	TGTGCCAGCCGCTCGGGACAGATCAATCAGCCCCAGCATTTT
TRBD2	TRBV5-1	.	TRBJ2-5	CASSFLAGEQETQYF	TGCGCCAGCAGCTTCCTAGCGGGGGAGCAAGAGACCCAGTACTTC
TRBD1	TRBV4-1	.	TRBJ2-7	CASSQESRQGLIHF	TGCGCCAGCAGCCAAGAATCCCGACAGGGGTTGATCCACTTC
.	TRBV19	.	TRBJ1-1	CASMVGGGTEAFF	TGTGCCAGTATGGTCGGGGGTGGAACTGAAGCTTTCTTT
.	TRBV4-1	.	TRBJ2-7	CASSAGQGPSYEQYF	TGCGCCAGCAGCGCCGGACAAGGGCCCTCCTACGAGCAGTACTTC
.	TRBV7-9	.	TRBJ1-5	CASSPLGQGNQPQHF	TGTGCCAGCAGCCCCCTAGGGCAGGGGAATCAGCCCCAGCATTTT
.	TRBV30	.	TRBJ1-2	CAWSRDSNYGYTF	TGTGCCTGGAGTCGGGACTCGAACTATGGCTACACCTTC
.	TRBV6-2/TRBV6-3	once	TRBJ1-1	CASSYRQTNTEAFF	TGTGCCAGCAGTTACAGACAGACGAACACTGAAGCTTTCTTT
.	TRBV27	.	TRBJ1-6	CASRQRPLGSPLHF	TGTGCCAGCAGACAACGACCGCTGGGTTCACCCCTCCACTTT
.	TRBV5-5	.	TRBJ2-7	CASSLGAGDTYEQYF	TGTGCCAGCAGCTTGGGGGCAGGGGATACCTACGAGCAGTACTTC
TRBD2	TRBV3-1/TRBV3-2	.	TRBJ2-1	CASSQGIWERGEKFF	TGTGCCAGCAGCCAAGGGATATGGGAGCGGGGGGAGAAGTTCTTC
TRBD2	TRBV5-4	.	TRBJ2-7	CASSSPPHTSGSSYEQYF	TGTGCCAGCAGCTCGCCCCCCCATACGAGCGGGAGCTCCTACGAGCAGTACTTC
.	TRBV20-1	.	TRBJ1-5	CSASGGSGNQPQHF	TGCAGTGCTAGTGGGGGAAGCGGAAATCAGCCCCAGCATTTT
.	TRBV7-2	.	TRBJ2-3	CASSLAPGAGQYF	TGTGCCAGCAGCTTAGCGCCGGGGGCCGGGCAGTATTTT
TRBD1	TRBV4-2	.	TRBJ1-5	CASSQEHRGQPQHF	TGTGCCAGCAGCCAAGAACACAGGGGTCAGCCCCAGCATTTT
TRBD1	TRBV4-3	.	TRBJ1-6	CASSPTGMENSPLHF	TGCGCCAGCAGCCCGACAGGGATGGAAAATTCACCCCTCCACTTT
TRBD1	TRBV6-5	once	TRBJ1-3	CASSIPQGAGNTIYF	TGTGCCAGCAGTATCCCACAGGGGGCTGGAAACACCATATATTTT
TRBD1	TRBV12-5	.	TRBJ1-5	CASGLAQGAYQPQHF	TGTGCTAGTGGTTTGGCCCAGGGGGCCTATCAGCCCCAGCATTTT
TRBD1	TRBV18	.	TRBJ2-2	CASSPTAGGPPEELFF	TGTGCCAGCTCACCGACGGCAGGGGGACCACCAGAGGAGCTGTTTTTT
.	TRBV6-5	.	TRBJ1-2	CASSPGNYGYTF	TGTGCCAGCAGTCCCGGGAACTATGGCTACACCTTC
.	TRBV7-2	.	TRBJ1-2	CASSQTRVPSGYTF	TGTGCCAGCAGCCAGACCAGGGTCCCATCTGGCTACACCTTC
TRBD2	TRBV27	.	TRBJ2-7	CASSLFGLAGTSYEQYF	TGTGCCAGCAGTTTATTTGGACTAGCGGGGACCTCCTACGAGCAGTACTTC
TRBD1	TRBV18	.	TRBJ2-7	CASSGDRAGEQYF	TGTGCCAGCTCGGGGGACAGGGCTGGGGAGCAGTACTTC
.	TRBV7-3	.	TRBJ1-2	CASSETRGPAGGYTF	TGTGCCAGCAGCGAGACGAGGGGCCCCGCGGGTGGCTACACCTTC
TRBD1	TRBV6-5	.	TRBJ1-5	CASSSLSGTGNQPQHF	TGTGCCAGCAGTTCGCTATCCGGGACAGGCAATCAGCCCCAGCATTTT
TRBD1	TRBV2	.	TRBJ2-7	CASSSGQRAYEQYF	TGTGCCAGCAGCTCGGGACAGAGGGCCTACGAGCAGTACTTC
.	TRBV7-2	.	TRBJ2-7	CASSLQPSAGEQYF	TGTGCCAGCAGCCTCCAGCCCAGCGCGGGGGAGCAGTACTTC
TRBD1	TRBV6-5	.	TRBJ1-4	CASDRDSSNEKLFF	TGTGCCAGCGATAGGGACAGCTCTAATGAAAAACTGTTTTTT
TRBD2	TRBV5-6	.	TRBJ2-4	CASSAGLAGVEVKNIQYF	TGTGCCAGCAGCGCGGGACTAGCGGGGGTTGAGGTCAAAAACATTCAGTACTTC
.	TRBV2	few	TRBJ1-5	CASMFVGGNQPQHF	TGTGCCAGCATGTTTGTGGGTGGGAATCAGCCCCAGCATTTT
.	TRBV7-2	.	TRBJ2-7	CASSSPAWAPSYEQYF	TGTGCCAGCAGCTCCCCGGCCTGGGCCCCCTCCTACGAGCAGTACTTC
TRBD2	TRBV4-2	.	TRBJ2-7	CASSQDVTSGGAGVVEQYF	TGTGCCAGCAGCCAAGATGTGACTAGCGGGGGGGCCGGTGTAGTCGAGCAGTACTTC
TRBD1	TRBV30	.	TRBJ1-3	CAWSAFTGGDGNTIYF	TGTGCCTGGAGTGCTTTCACAGGGGGAGATGGAAACACCATATATTTT
TRBD2	TRBV5-3	.	TRBJ2-6	CARSPTRGLAGESGANVLTF	TGTGCCAGAAGCCCGACCAGAGGACTAGCGGGGGAGTCTGGGGCCAACGTCCTGACTTTC
.	TRBV7-2	.	TRBJ1-3	CASSLARGGNTIYF	TGTGCCAGCAGCTTAGCGAGGGGTGGAAACACCATATATTTT
.	TRBV3-1/TRBV3-2	.	TRBJ1-5	CASSPGWGQPQPQHF	TGTGCCAGCAGCCCCGGGTGGGGTCAGCCCCAGCCCCAGCATTTT
.	TRBV5-8	.	TRBJ2-4	CASSLRQGAGRAKNIQYF	TGTGCCAGCAGCTTGAGGCAGGGAGCAGGGAGAGCCAAAAACATTCAGTACTTC
.	TRBV11-1	.	TRBJ1-2	CASSFAGKNYGYTF	TGTGCCAGCAGCTTTGCTGGGAAGAACTATGGCTACACCTTC
.	TRBV7-2	.	TRBJ1-3	CASSQGVGSGNTIYF	TGTGCCAGCAGCCAAGGGGTGGGCTCTGGAAACACCATATATTTT
TRBD1	TRBV12-3/TRBV12-4	.	TRBJ1-2	CASGGTGLGGYTF	TGTGCCAGCGGGGGGACAGGGTTAGGTGGCTACACCTTC
.	TRBV3-1/TRBV3-2	.	TRBJ2-7	CASSQRAYEQYF	TGTGCCAGCAGTCAGAGGGCTTACGAGCAGTACTTC
.	TRBV4-3	.	TRBJ1-4	CASSQEHYQNEKLFF	TGCGCCAGCAGCCAAGAACACTACCAAAATGAAAAACTGTTTTTT
.	TRBV6-1	.	TRBJ1-5	CASSAEGVTGGQPQHF	TGTGCCAGCAGTGCCGAAGGGGTAACGGGCGGTCAGCCCCAGCATTTT
.	TRBV29-1	.	TRBJ1-2	CSVEDPLLRNYGYTF	TGCAGCGTTGAAGATCCCCTGCTTCGAAACTATGGCTACACCTTC
.	TRBV4-3	few	TRBJ1-2	CASSQERGAYGYTF	TGCGCCAGCAGCCAAGAACGAGGAGCCTATGGCTACACCTTC